Sequencing of this T cell receptor beta chain was carried out in a study of blood T cells in healthy people across ages. This clonotype was picked up many times. The second PCR ran about 6 to 12 cycles with a sample-barcoded 5' primer and J-beta primers. TCRdb reprocessed the 5' RACE reads via MiXCR and lists one record per CDR3 protein. This sample has some 760,000 distinct CDR3 sequences, with 20% to 25% found just once. The germline V gene encodes CDR1 MNHEY and CDR2 SVGEGT. This CDR3 has 11 amino acids. Trimming left V 7 bases short and J 6 bases short, with 6 bases between. These data also formed part of another study, on T cells of mothers and their children. That investigation notes: Second-round PCR products received sample barcodes and 2-4 random nucleotides from the M1S primer.

The receptor's source is a boy between 5 and 17 years old in good health. V usage is TRBV6-2 or TRBV6-3 and J usage is TRBJ2-2; no definite D call. The sequenced sample consisted of blood. In nucleotides, the CDR3 is TGTGCCAGCACAACGGCCGGGGAGCTGTTTTTT. Translation gives CASTTAGELFF.